The 19 T cell receptor beta chains below were found in one sample sequenced in a study of T cell responses to AZD1222 COVID-19 vaccine. TCRdb keeps only in-frame clones here, not all; method: immunoSEQ multiplex PCR. Altogether about 90,000 clones are present, 88% being singletons, with the ten largest covering 5.8%. The sample here was peripheral blood, taken on day 0 of AZD1222 vaccination. The origin of the receptors is an adult in good health.

The chain carries TRBV24-1 and TRBJ1-2; D gene ambiguous. Trimming removed 5 bases from V and 3 bases from J, with 9 bases in between. The CDR3 is made up of 13 amino acids. Per the germline V gene, CDR1 is KGHDR and CDR2 is SFDVKD. CDR3 in DNA: TGTGCCACCAGTGGGGTCGGCGACTATGGCTACACCTTC. Its translation: CATSGVGDYGYTF.

V is TRBV6-4 and J is TRBJ2-5, with TRBD2 identical over 8 bases. Germline trimming cut 5 bases from V and 4 bases from J; bases unmatched to any gene: 15. The length of the CDR3 is 17 residues. Germline V gives CDR1 MRHNA, CDR2 SNTAGT. The CDR3 sequence is CASSLPFTSGGRETQYF. DNA for the CDR3: TGTGCCAGCAGTCTTCCCTTTACTAGCGGAGGGAGAGAGACCCAGTACTTC.

The chain links TRBV10-3 to TRBJ1-1, with D perhaps TRBD1 (5 bases). The V end lost 4 bases, the J end lost 4 bases, and 16 bases lay between the germline ends. The CDR3 length is 15 residues. The V gene's germline CDR1 is ENHRY and CDR2 SYGVKD. The CDR3 protein is CAISASPAGGTEAFF. The CDR3 DNA reads as TGTGCCATCAGTGCCTCCCCGGCGGGGGGCACTGAAGCTTTCTTT.

V usage is TRBV18 and J usage is TRBJ1-5; tentative D call: TRBD1 (5 bases). The V end was cut by 6 bases, the J end by 6 bases, with 12 bases between. The length of the CDR3 is 13 residues. Germline V lookup: CDR1 KGHSH, CDR2 LQKENI. The CDR3 reads CASSAGVGQPQHF. The CDR3 DNA reads as TGTGCCAGCTCGGCGGGGGTAGGTCAGCCCCAGCATTTT.

This sequence joins TRBV18 and TRBJ1-4, with TRBD1 identical over 11 bases. CDR1 and CDR2 from the germline V gene are KGHSH and LQKENI. Trimming took 3 bases from V and 10 from J; bases not matched to a gene: 7. The length of the CDR3 is 15 residues. CDR3 coding DNA: TGTGCCAGCTCACCCCGGGGACAGGGGGGAGGAAAACTGTTTTTT. This translates into CASSPRGQGGGKLFF.

The chain joins TRBV5-4 to TRBJ2-2; D ambiguous. The CDR3 has 13 amino acids. The ends were cut back, 5 bases at V and 4 bases at J, with 9 bases in the middle. Germline loops: CDR1 SGHNT, CDR2 YYREEE (reference sequence). DNA for the CDR3: TGTGCCAGCAGGGCCCGAGTCACCGGGGAGCTGTTTTTT. Its translation is CASRARVTGELFF.

This chain links TRBV20-1 with TRBJ1-1; D perhaps matches TRBD1 (6 bases). This CDR3 spans 14 amino acids. V lost 3 bases and J 4 bases, leaving 15 bases between the germline ends. The V gene's germline CDR1 is DFQATT and CDR2 SNEGSKA (reference sequence). The CDR3 spells CSASPPGAVTEAFF. CDR3 DNA sequence: TGCAGTGCTAGTCCCCCGGGGGCCGTCACTGAAGCTTTCTTT.

This clone was observed once. The gene calls are TRBV30 and TRBJ1-2; possible D gene TRBD1, 5 bases. Trimming stripped 3 bases from V and 4 bases from J, with 12 bases between. Germline V gene data show CDR1 as GTSNPN and CDR2 as SVGIG (reference sequence). The CDR3 has 13 residues. Here the CDR3 DNA reads TGTGCCTGGAGCCATGGGACCTCCTATGGCTACACCTTC. This codes for CAWSHGTSYGYTF. Based on the CDR3 plus reference TRBV30 and TRBJ1-2, the full variable domain is SQTIHQWPATLVQPVGSPLSLECTVEGTSNPNLYWYRQAAGRGLQLLFYSVGIGQISSEVPQNLSASRPQDRQFILSSKKLLLSDSGFYLCAWSHGTSYGYTFGSGTRLTVV.

V usage is TRBV20-1 and J usage is TRBJ2-1; D is uncertain. The CDR3 runs 11 residues. V lost 8 bases to trimming and J lost 5 bases, with 10 bases between them. The V gene's germline CDR1 is DFQATT and CDR2 SNEGSKA (reference sequence). CDR3 sequence reads: CSLSGNNEQFF. In DNA, the CDR3 is TGCAGTCTTTCGGGCAACAATGAGCAGTTCTTC.

J is TRBJ1-5 and V is TRBV6-5; D call uncertain. V shed 6 bases and J shed 4 bases, with 16 bases lying between them. Germline lookup yields CDR1 MNHEY and CDR2 SVGAGI. This CDR3 is 15 amino acids long. As DNA, the CDR3 is TGTGCCAGCAGACTACAGCGGGGTACGAATCAGCCCCAGCATTTT. It yields the protein CASRLQRGTNQPQHF.

V is TRBV7-3 and J is TRBJ2-1; D gene ambiguous. Germline V lookup: CDR1 SGHTA, CDR2 FQGTGA. Trimming left V 1 base short and J 4 bases short, with 14 bases between. The CDR3 runs to 16 residues. As DNA, the CDR3 is TGTGCCAGCAGCTTAAACGTCCTTTCCGAATACAATGAGCAGTTCTTC. Protein: CASSLNVLSEYNEQFF.

V gene TRBV28 combines with J gene TRBJ1-3; D is undetermined. Germline CDR1 is MDHEN and CDR2 is SYDVKM. The V gene lost 2 bases and the J gene lost 7 bases, with 15 bases spanning the gap. The CDR3 loop spans 15 amino acids. CDR3 sequence reads: CASSLGSRVGNTIYF. The CDR3 DNA follows: TGTGCCAGCAGTTTAGGTAGTAGGGTCGGGAACACCATATATTTT.

The chain uses TRBV11-3 and TRBJ2-5, with 10 bases that match TRBD1. V trimming: 1 base; J trimming: 5 bases; junction bases outside the gene matches: 4. This CDR3 has 15 residues. The germline V gene has CDR1 SGHNT and CDR2 YENEEA. CDR3 loop: CASSLGQGAEETQYF. CDR3 nucleotides: TGTGCCAGCAGCTTAGGACAGGGGGCAGAGGAGACCCAGTACTTC.

This chain connects TRBV13 to TRBJ2-1; 14 nucleotides agree with TRBD2. Germline V CDR1 and CDR2: PRHDT, FYEKMQ (reference sequence). This CDR3 has 20 amino acids. After removal of 2 bases from V and 0 bases from J, the junction contained 9 bases not matched to a gene. This CDR3 is CASSLRLAGGPTGSYNEQFF. The CDR3 DNA sequence: TGTGCCAGCAGCTTACGACTAGCGGGAGGGCCAACGGGCTCCTACAATGAGCAGTTCTTC.

J is TRBJ2-1 and V is TRBV5-1; D not resolved. The CDR3 is made up of 15 amino acids. The germline V gene encodes CDR1 SGHRS and CDR2 YFSETQ. The germline V and J ends were trimmed by 0 bases and 4 bases, with 11 bases remaining between them. CDR3 DNA: TGCGCCAGCAGCTTGGTAGACGGGCAGTACAATGAGCAGTTCTTC. It specifies CASSLVDGQYNEQFF.

The rearrangement links TRBV7-2 to TRBJ1-4; D call uncertain. The V end was cut by 0 bases, the J end by 4 bases, with 9 bases between. This CDR3 has 15 amino acids. Germline V gene data show CDR1 as SGHTA and CDR2 as FQGNSA. Here the CDR3 DNA reads TGTGCCAGCAGCTTAGCGGCAGGTCTTAATGAAAAACTGTTTTTT. It encodes CASSLAAGLNEKLFF.

This clone showed up just once. The rearrangement uses TRBV7-9 and TRBJ1-4, with 8 bases aligning to TRBD1. V lost 2 bases and J lost 3; bases outside the gene matches: 8. The CDR3 sequence is 17 residues long. The germline V gene encodes CDR1 SEHNR and CDR2 FQNEAQ (reference sequence). The CDR3 protein is CASSLSAGGAPNEKLFF. CDR3 in DNA: TGTGCCAGCAGCTTATCAGCAGGGGGCGCGCCTAATGAAAAACTGTTTTTT.

The chain joins TRBV27 to TRBJ2-1; TRBD2 matches at 8 bases. CDR1 and CDR2 (germline): MNHEY, SMNVEV (reference sequence). After removal of 6 bases from V and 7 bases from J, the junction contained 8 bases not matched to a gene. This CDR3 is built from 14 residues. The CDR3 sequence is CASSRGGSLNEQFF. The CDR3 DNA is TGTGCCAGCAGCCGGGGGGGAAGTCTTAATGAGCAGTTCTTC.

CDR3 region: CASSLGTPLEQYF. DNA for the CDR3: TGTGCCAGCAGTCTCGGGACCCCGCTCGAGCAGTACTTC. The chain joins TRBV2 to TRBJ2-7; the D gene could be TRBD1 or TRBD2 (5 bases each). Per germline, CDR1 SNHLY and CDR2 FYNNEI. V gave up 5 bases and J gave up 6 bases, with 14 bases separating them. This CDR3 is built from 13 residues.